These T cell receptor beta chains were read from a single sample in a study of shared clonotypes between healthy human individuals. Data came from immunoSEQ multiplex PCR; TCRdb stores just in-frame clones and leaves some out. The table shows around 1.5 million clones, with 95% to 99% occurring only once. The source material was naive CD4+ T cells sorted from blood. These TCRs come from a man between 25 and 39 years old in good health. CDR3s include the opening cysteine and the closing phenylalanine or tryptophan. The D gene is left open where the match is weak. A clone size is listed for some rows: how often the clone was seen (once, few, many), or a class if it is expanded.

clone_size	v_call	d_call	j_call	cdr3_aa	cdr3_nt
once	TRBV28	NA	TRBJ1-1	CASLDLRVMNTEAFF	TGTGCCAGTTTGGATCTCAGGGTCATGAACACTGAAGCTTTCTTT
NA	TRBV9	TRBD2	TRBJ2-3	CASCRLAGGDTQYF	TGTGCCAGTTGCAGACTAGCGGGAGGAGATACGCAGTATTTT
NA	TRBV2	TRBD1	TRBJ1-2	CASSETRDSRDSHYGYTF	TGTGCCAGCAGTGAAACTCGGGACAGCCGAGACTCCCACTATGGCTACACCTTC
NA	TRBV7-2	TRBD2	TRBJ2-1	CASSLAIASGRDEQFF	TGTGCCAGCAGCTTAGCTATCGCTAGCGGGAGGGATGAGCAGTTCTTC
NA	TRBV9	NA	TRBJ2-2	CASSVGPIGLNTGELFF	TGTGCCAGCAGCGTAGGCCCTATCGGGTTGAACACCGGGGAGCTGTTTTTT
NA	TRBV9	NA	TRBJ1-2	CASSVDPSGTHGYTF	TGTGCCAGCAGCGTAGACCCTTCCGGGACTCATGGCTACACCTTC
NA	TRBV29-1	NA	TRBJ2-5	CSVVAMQETQYF	TGCAGCGTTGTAGCGATGCAAGAGACCCAGTACTTC
NA	TRBV7-9	NA	TRBJ2-7	CASRDTGLREQYF	TGTGCCAGCAGAGATACGGGGCTGAGGGAGCAGTACTTC
NA	TRBV21-1	NA	TRBJ2-7	CASTGTGASYEQYF	TGTGCCAGCACCGGGACAGGTGCCTCCTACGAGCAGTACTTC
NA	TRBV18	TRBD1	TRBJ2-7	CASSRTGDPYEQYF	TGTGCCAGCTCGCGGACAGGGGACCCCTACGAGCAGTACTTC
NA	TRBV11-2	TRBD2	TRBJ2-3	CASSLSQTSIGTQYF	TGTGCCAGCAGCTTGTCCCAGACTAGCATTGGGACGCAGTATTTT
NA	TRBV25-1	NA	TRBJ2-3	CASSEYGGADTQYF	TGTGCCAGCAGTGAATATGGGGGAGCAGATACGCAGTATTTT
NA	TRBV10-2	NA	TRBJ2-3	CASRIGTDTQYF	TGCGCCAGTAGGATAGGGACAGATACGCAGTATTTT
NA	TRBV12-5	TRBD1	TRBJ2-5	CASGLGTGGGETQYF	TGTGCTAGTGGTTTGGGGACAGGGGGAGGAGAGACCCAGTACTTC
NA	TRBV6-1	NA	TRBJ1-5	CAIKGSNQPQHF	TGTGCCATCAAGGGGAGCAATCAGCCCCAGCATTTT
NA	TRBV5-4	NA	TRBJ2-7	CASSLAVGSSYEQYF	TGTGCCAGCAGCTTGGCTGTCGGGTCCTCCTACGAGCAGTACTTC
once	TRBV5-1	TRBD2	TRBJ2-3	CASSLDSSGGTDTQYF	TGCGCCAGCAGCTTGGACTCTAGCGGGGGCACAGATACGCAGTATTTT
NA	TRBV7-2	NA	TRBJ2-1	CASSSFGGFEQFF	TGTGCCAGCAGTTCCTTCGGGGGTTTCGAGCAGTTCTTC
NA	TRBV2	TRBD2	TRBJ2-7	CASAWGLAGVPGEQYF	TGTGCCAGCGCCTGGGGACTAGCGGGAGTCCCCGGCGAGCAGTACTTC
NA	TRBV28	TRBD2	TRBJ2-5	CASSPGVAGRETQYF	TGTGCCAGCAGCCCTGGGGTAGCGGGACGTGAGACCCAGTACTTC
NA	TRBV6-1	TRBD1	TRBJ2-1	CASSEYPAGTGEYNEQFF	TGTGCCAGCAGTGAATATCCCGCTGGGACAGGCGAATACAATGAGCAGTTCTTC
NA	TRBV5-1	NA	TRBJ2-5	CASSREETQYF	TGCGCCAGCAGCAGGGAAGAGACCCAGTACTTC
NA	TRBV6-1	NA	TRBJ1-1	CASRGTLNTEAFF	TGTGCCAGCAGGGGCACCTTGAACACTGAAGCTTTCTTT
NA	TRBV2	NA	TRBJ2-1	CASSPDGRYEQFF	TGTGCCAGCAGTCCGGACGGCAGGTATGAGCAGTTCTTC
NA	TRBV6-1	NA	TRBJ1-2	CASKFDRRLLGYTF	TGTGCCAGCAAATTCGACAGGAGGTTGCTTGGCTACACCTTC
NA	TRBV4-3	NA	TRBJ2-1	CASSLRQGGNEQFF	TGCGCCAGCAGCCTCCGACAGGGAGGGAATGAGCAGTTCTTC
once	TRBV9	TRBD2	TRBJ2-1	CASSVPSLAGKKFF	TGTGCCAGCAGCGTACCTTCACTAGCGGGGAAGAAGTTCTTC
NA	TRBV18	NA	TRBJ2-5	CASSHKGTSGRETQYF	TGTGCCAGCTCCCATAAGGGGACATCTGGTCGGGAGACCCAGTACTTC
NA	TRBV6-1	TRBD2	TRBJ2-2	CASSERLAGALGELFF	TGTGCCAGCAGTGAACGACTAGCGGGGGCCCTCGGGGAGCTGTTTTTT
NA	TRBV4-3	NA	TRBJ2-7	CASSQDREDEQYF	TGCGCCAGCAGCCAAGATCGCGAGGACGAGCAGTACTTC
once	TRBV7-6	NA	TRBJ1-3	CASSRPSSGNTIYF	TGTGCCAGCAGCCGACCCAGCTCTGGAAACACCATATATTTT
NA	TRBV28	NA	TRBJ1-5	CASSLGGGVQPQHF	TGTGCCAGCAGTTTGGGCGGGGGCGTTCAGCCCCAGCATTTT
NA	TRBV5-5	NA	TRBJ1-2	CASSRNDRDYGYTF	TGTGCCAGCAGCCGAAACGACAGAGACTATGGCTACACCTTC
NA	TRBV18	NA	TRBJ1-1	CASSLGRQANTEAFF	TGTGCCAGCTCACTAGGGCGGCAGGCGAACACTGAAGCTTTCTTT
NA	TRBV9	NA	TRBJ2-7	CASSVALGREQYF	TGTGCCAGCAGCGTAGCTTTGGGGCGCGAGCAGTACTTC
NA	TRBV5-1	NA	TRBJ1-1	CASSLESGRGAFF	TGCGCCAGCAGCTTGGAATCCGGGCGCGGGGCTTTCTTT
NA	TRBV9	TRBD2	TRBJ2-1	CASSVGFLTSGRNEQFF	TGTGCCAGCAGCGTAGGGTTCCTGACTAGCGGGAGAAATGAGCAGTTCTTC
NA	TRBV29-1	NA	TRBJ1-2	CSVTDKTNYGYTF	TGCAGCGTTACGGACAAAACTAACTATGGCTACACCTTC
NA	TRBV11-2	TRBD1	TRBJ2-3	CASSPRTGAQMGDTQYF	TGTGCCAGCAGCCCCAGGACAGGGGCCCAAATGGGGGATACGCAGTATTTT
NA	TRBV19	NA	TRBJ1-2	CASSIDGGNYGYTF	TGTGCCAGTAGTATAGATGGGGGTAACTATGGCTACACCTTC
NA	TRBV11-2	NA	TRBJ2-7	CASSLRDHEQYF	TGTGCCAGCAGCTTAAGGGACCACGAGCAGTACTTC
NA	TRBV28	NA	TRBJ2-7	CASSLQGPGEQYF	TGTGCCAGCAGTTTACAAGGGCCGGGGGAGCAGTACTTC
NA	TRBV6-1	NA	TRBJ1-3	CASSPSRVSGNTIYF	TGTGCCAGCAGCCCTTCCCGAGTCTCTGGAAACACCATATATTTT
NA	TRBV27	NA	TRBJ1-1	CASNVHIGGTEAFF	TGTGCCAGCAACGTGCACATCGGAGGGACTGAAGCTTTCTTT
NA	TRBV7-2	NA	TRBJ2-3	CASSLVSRADTQYF	TGTGCCAGCAGCTTAGTCTCCCGGGCAGATACGCAGTATTTT
NA	TRBV15	NA	TRBJ2-2	CATSSLRGTGELFF	TGTGCCACCAGCAGTCTAAGGGGCACCGGGGAGCTGTTTTTT
NA	TRBV6-1	NA	TRBJ2-3	CAGGGVRSSTDTQYF	TGTGCCGGGGGCGGGGTTAGATCTAGCACAGATACGCAGTATTTT
NA	TRBV28	TRBD2	TRBJ2-1	CASRNLAGGLNNEQFF	TGTGCCAGCAGAAACCTAGCGGGAGGTCTGAACAATGAGCAGTTCTTC